Sequencing of this T cell receptor (beta chain) was carried out in a study of cytomegalovirus exposure and HLA in healthy donors. Study-level points and caveats: Researchers had no immune exposure information except CMV serostatus available.

Concerning this clone itself: The target antigen is unknown.

The PCR employed 60 Vbeta primers together with 13 Jbeta primers. Method: immunoSEQ multiplex PCR; TCRdb's copy keeps in-frame clones and lacks some. Of approximately 240,000 clones listed, around four fifths are singletons. This TCR derives from a woman in her thirties or forties in good health and CMV-seronegative. Sample: PBMCs.

CDR3 bases: TGTGCCAGTAGTATAGTTGCGAGCTCCTACGAGCAGTACTTC. Translated: CASSIVASSYEQYF. The rearrangement joins TRBV19 to TRBJ2-7; D uncertain. With 1 base removed from V and 0 bases from J, the gap between germline ends came to 7 bases. CDR3 length: 14 amino acids. From germline, CDR1 is LNHDA and CDR2 SQIVND (reference sequence). The whole variable domain, filled in from reference TRBV19 and TRBJ2-7, reads DGGITQSPKYLFRKEGQNVTLSCEQNLNHDAMYWYRQDPGQGLRLIYYSQIVNDFQKGDIAEGYSVSREKKESFPLTVTSAQKNPTAFYLCASSIVASSYEQYFGPGTRLTVT.